The 15 T cell receptor beta chains below come from one sample, sequenced in a study of vaccination and CD4 T cells after COVID-19. The antigens for these receptors are not known. Treatment defined: roughly 10-day PBMC culture with coronavirus spike peptide pools or control peptides (ViraFEST assay). The Oncomine TCR Beta short-read assay sequenced DNA from cultured CD4+ T cells. TCRdb reanalysed the PCR reads using MiXCR and keeps one entry per CDR3 protein. The profile shows some 20,000 distinct CDR3 sequences, about 44% of them singletons. Source: CD4+ T cells from blood, cultured in vitro, taken after SARS-CoV-2 vaccination. The receptors were sampled from a human donor who had recovered from COVID-19.

In its sample, this clonotype was seen a few times. The CDR3 nucleotides read TGTGCCAGCCGCCCAGGGGGTCGGAGCAATCAGCCCCAGCATTTT. Protein: CASRPGGRSNQPQHF. The chain is built from TRBV28 and TRBJ1-5; 7 bases fit TRBD1. The CDR3 length is 15 residues. V was clipped by 8 bases and J by 1 base; unmatched bases: 8. Germline V lookup: CDR1 MDHEN, CDR2 SYDVKM.

This clonotype has only a few counts. The rearrangement links TRBV20-1 to TRBJ1-1; tentative D call: TRBD1 (6 bases). Deletions cut 2 bases from V and 5 bases from J, with 24 bases between. The length of the CDR3 is 17 residues. CDR1 and CDR2 from the germline V gene are DFQATT and SNEGSKA (reference sequence). The CDR3 protein is CSARPTRDINWRTEAFF. The CDR3 DNA is TGCAGTGCTAGACCCACCCGGGACATAAATTGGAGGACTGAAGCTTTCTTT.

The chain links TRBV27 to TRBJ1-5; the D is unclear. The length of the CDR3 is 12 residues. Germline V gene sequence: CDR1 MNHEY, CDR2 SMNVEV (reference sequence). Trimming left V 1 base short and J 6 bases short, with 4 bases between. CDR3 protein: CASSLYGQPQHF. CDR3 bases: TGTGCCAGCAGTTTATACGGTCAGCCCCAGCATTTT.

Here the CDR3 DNA reads TGTGCCACCCGACAGGGGGCGACCGGGGAGCTGTTTTTT. Protein: CATRQGATGELFF. This chain links TRBV2 with TRBJ2-2; 10 nucleotides agree with TRBD1. Per the germline V gene, CDR1 is SNHLY and CDR2 is FYNNEI. Trimming at V came to 10 bases and at J to 5 bases, leaving 4 bases not matched to a gene. The CDR3 has 13 residues.

There are a few counts of this clonotype. The rearrangement links TRBV6-5 to TRBJ1-1; D may be TRBD1 (5 bases). V lost 0 bases and J 1 base, leaving 21 bases between the germline ends. The CDR3 loop spans 19 amino acids. CDR1 and CDR2 (germline): MNHEY, SVGAGI. The CDR3 DNA reads as TGTGCCAGCAGTTACTCGACTATCATCGGGCAGGGCGGGAACACTGAAGCTTTCTTT. This encodes CASSYSTIIGQGGNTEAFF.

This clonotype has just a few counts. V and J are TRBV19 and TRBJ1-5; maybe TRBD1 (6 bases). This CDR3 has 14 amino acids. Germline V gene data show CDR1 as LNHDA and CDR2 as SQIVND (reference sequence). With 7 bases removed from V and 3 bases from J, the gap between germline ends came to 13 bases. The CDR3 DNA reads TGTGCCAGTACTCCAAGGGACAACAATCAGCCCCAGCATTTT. Protein product: CASTPRDNNQPQHF.

CDR3 residues: CASSIGDRGSTDTQYF. The CDR3 bases are TGTGCCAGTAGTATAGGGGACAGGGGCAGCACAGATACGCAGTATTTT. This sequence joins TRBV19 and TRBJ2-3, with 10 positions matching TRBD1. This CDR3 has 16 amino acids. Unmatched junction bases numbered 1, after V lost 1 base and J lost 0 bases. Germline V gene data show CDR1 as LNHDA and CDR2 as SQIVND (reference sequence).

The V and J genes are TRBV20-1 and TRBJ2-1; 9 nucleotides line up with TRBD1. The V gene end was trimmed by 2 bases and the J gene end by 4 bases; junction bases not matched to a gene: 6. In germline, CDR1 is DFQATT, CDR2 SNEGSKA (reference sequence). The CDR3 totals 15 residues. The CDR3: CSARRGQGTYNEQFF. CDR3 DNA sequence: TGCAGTGCTAGAAGGGGACAGGGAACTTACAATGAGCAGTTCTTC.

The chain links TRBV6-1 to TRBJ2-7; maybe TRBD1 (6 bases). V shed 3 bases and J shed 2 bases, with 17 bases lying between them. The CDR3 spans 16 residues. Germline loops: CDR1 MNHNS, CDR2 SASEGT. The CDR3 region has the DNA TGTGCCAGCAGTGATCTCAGGGGCAGGGGAACCTACGAGCAGTACTTC. Translated, it gives CASSDLRGRGTYEQYF.

The chain joins TRBV5-1 to TRBJ2-1, with D perhaps TRBD2 (5 bases). V gave up 5 bases and J gave up 5 bases, with 11 bases separating them. CDR1 and CDR2 (germline): SGHRS, YFSETQ. The CDR3 contains 13 residues. This chain's CDR3 is CASSLWRDNEQFF. CDR3 bases: TGCGCCAGCAGTCTATGGCGGGACAATGAGCAGTTCTTC. Combining the CDR3 with reference TRBV5-1 and TRBJ2-1 gives the whole variable domain KAGVTQTPRYLIKTRGQQVTLSCSPISGHRSVSWYQQTPGQGLQFLFEYFSETQRNKGNFPGRFSGRQFSNSRSEMNVSTLELGDSALYLCASSLWRDNEQFFGPGTRLTVL.

The chain uses TRBV7-9 and TRBJ2-2, with D unclear. This CDR3 is built from 15 residues. The germline V gene has CDR1 SEHNR and CDR2 FQNEAQ (reference sequence). Deletions cut 1 base from V and 4 bases from J, with 10 bases between. The CDR3: CASSLGDSTTGELFF. CDR3 sequence (DNA): TGTGCCAGCAGCTTAGGAGATAGTACCACCGGGGAGCTGTTTTTT.

The V and J genes are TRBV6-4 and TRBJ2-3, with 7 bases that match TRBD2. Germline V gene lookup returns CDR1 MRHNA and CDR2 SNTAGT. There are 15 residues in the CDR3. J was trimmed by 0 bases and V by 3 bases; bases with no gene match: 3. The CDR3 reads CASSEAGRSTDTQYF. The CDR3 coding sequence is TGTGCCAGCAGTGAAGCGGGACGTAGCACAGATACGCAGTATTTT.

This clonotype was detected only a few times. The CDR3 here is CSAARGLGEQFF. The CDR3 coding sequence is TGCAGTGCGGCTAGGGGCTTGGGGGAGCAGTTCTTC. The chain links TRBV20-1 to TRBJ2-1; possible D gene TRBD1, 5 bases. The CDR3 has 12 amino acids. Germline V gives CDR1 DFQATT, CDR2 SNEGSKA (reference sequence). Trimming cost V 6 bases and J 10 bases, with 16 bases left between them.

This chain uses TRBV12-3 or TRBV12-4 with TRBJ1-1; D may be TRBD1 (5 bases). V dropped 7 bases and J dropped 4 bases, with 16 bases sitting between them. The CDR3 sequence is 14 residues long. The CDR3 loop is CASTTGGFGTEAFF. The CDR3 DNA reads TGTGCCAGCACCACGGGGGGTTTTGGCACTGAAGCTTTCTTT.

This clonotype was found a few times. This chain joins TRBV20-1 and TRBJ2-1; 16 bases are a match to TRBD2. The germline gives CDR1 DFQATT, CDR2 SNEGSKA (reference sequence). V trimming: 5 bases; J trimming: 0 bases; junction bases outside the gene matches: 7. The CDR3 length is 18 residues. CDR3 nucleotides: TGCAGTGCTCCCGGGACTAGCGGGAGGGAGTACTCCTACAATGAGCAGTTCTTC. Protein sequence: CSAPGTSGREYSYNEQFF.